This TCR beta chain emerged from a study of blood T cells in healthy people across ages. To note about this clonotype: Its antigen remains unidentified.

Study results and limitations: There were more naive CD4+ cells and higher diversity in long-lived donors than in aged donors.

Individuals who donated were healthy Caucasians from Russia aged 6 to 90. Next came a second PCR, run for about 6 to 11 cycles, which used a sample-barcoded 5' primer along with a J-beta primer mix. TCRdb analysed the 5' RACE reads with MiXCR anew, one entry per CDR3 protein. Among 550,000 to 750,000 distinct CDR3 sequences, roughly 21% were seen once, and the ten largest hold roughly 3.6%. The CDR3 runs 14 residues. V shed 1 base and J 9 bases; nucleotides not matched to a gene: 9. Germline CDR1 SGHRS, CDR2 YFSETQ. This TCR derives from an older man in good health. This chain links TRBV5-1 with TRBJ2-5, with 7 bases lining up with TRBD1. Sequenced material: blood. In DNA form, the CDR3 reads TGCGCCAGCAGCTTGCACCAGGGGGAAGGGGCCCAGTACTTC. This gives the protein CASSLHQGEGAQYF.